The next 17 T cell receptor beta chains were all read from a single sample in a study of STAT5B mutations in CD4+ large granular lymphocyte leukemia. TCRdb's copy holds only in-frame clones and misses some; the assay was immunoSEQ multiplex PCR. This table has around 29,000 clones, 70% to 85% appearing once. Sequencing was performed on CD4+ T cells from blood buffy coats. Source of these receptors: a human donor in good health.

V usage is TRBV7-2 and J usage is TRBJ2-2, with D possibly matching TRBD1 (5 bases). CDR3 size: 16 residues. Germline V gene sequence: CDR1 SGHTA, CDR2 FQGNSA. V was trimmed by 6 bases and J by 3 bases, leaving 17 bases between them. CDR3 bases: TGTGCCAGCAGGGAAGGCCCCCAGGGTGACACCGGGGAGCTGTTTTTT. Translated, it gives CASREGPQGDTGELFF.

This chain joins TRBV7-2 and TRBJ1-2; unclear D gene. This CDR3 is 15 amino acids long. With 5 bases removed from V and 0 bases from J, the gap between germline ends came to 13 bases. Germline CDR1 SGHTA, CDR2 FQGNSA. CDR3 region: CASSPLRASNYGYTF. In DNA form, the CDR3 reads TGTGCCAGCAGCCCGCTCAGAGCCTCTAACTATGGCTACACCTTC.

This clone was detected a few times. The V call is TRBV5-1, the J call TRBJ1-1, with D unresolved. Germline lookup yields CDR1 SGHRS and CDR2 YFSETQ. The V and J ends lost 2 bases and 1 base respectively, with 6 bases between them. The CDR3 sequence is 13 residues long. The CDR3 sequence: CASSFPENTEAFF. The CDR3 nucleotides read TGCGCCAGCAGCTTCCCAGAGAACACTGAAGCTTTCTTT.

This clone was recorded a few times. The chain has TRBV28 and TRBJ1-2; D unresolved. V was pared by 10 bases and J by 4 bases, with 13 bases between. Germline values: CDR1 MDHEN, CDR2 SYDVKM. The CDR3 consists of 12 residues. The CDR3 nucleotides read TGTGCCATCCGGCCCCACGGCTATGGCTACACCTTC. Protein product: CAIRPHGYGYTF.

The chain employs TRBV19 and TRBJ1-4; 9 positions agree with TRBD1. The CDR3 spans 14 residues. V shed 9 bases and J 3 bases; nucleotides not matched to a gene: 5. In germline, CDR1 is LNHDA, CDR2 SQIVND (reference sequence). The CDR3 reads CASTGGVANEKLFF. DNA of the CDR3: TGTGCCAGCACAGGGGGCGTAGCTAATGAAAAACTGTTTTTT.

The rearrangement uses TRBV19 and TRBJ1-2; 10 bases agree with TRBD1. The length of the CDR3 is 16 residues. J gave up 8 bases and V 5 bases, and 14 bases lay outside the gene matches. In germline, CDR1 is LNHDA, CDR2 SQIVND (reference sequence). Here the CDR3 reads CASSESDRGPFRGYTF. As DNA, the CDR3 is TGTGCCAGTAGTGAGAGTGACAGGGGGCCCTTTAGGGGCTACACCTTC.

This chain joins TRBV23-1 and TRBJ2-2; D perhaps matches TRBD1 (6 bases). TRBV23-1 is classed as an ORF, of uncertain function. This CDR3 region has 16 residues. With 6 bases removed from V and 0 bases from J, the gap between germline ends came to 14 bases. CDR3 sequence: CASSPPGHSNTGELFF. DNA for the CDR3: TGCGCCAGCAGCCCACCGGGACACTCGAACACCGGGGAGCTGTTTTTT.

The chain has TRBV5-5 and TRBJ1-1; maybe TRBD1 (6 bases). CDR3 length: 16 amino acids. Per germline, CDR1 SGHKS and CDR2 YYEKEE (reference sequence). V lost 4 bases to trimming and J lost 1 base, with 17 bases between them. In nucleotides, the CDR3 is TGTGCCAGCAGCCCACCTTCCGGGACACAGAACACTGAAGCTTTCTTT. This sequence encodes CASSPPSGTQNTEAFF.

J is TRBJ1-6 and V is TRBV7-2; D remains ambiguous. Germline V gives CDR1 SGHTA, CDR2 FQGNSA. The CDR3 covers 14 residues. Deletions cut 2 bases from V and 13 bases from J, with 15 bases between. CDR3 in DNA: TGTGCCAGCAGCTTATCCACGAGAATGGGGCCCCTCCACTTT. It translates to CASSLSTRMGPLHF.

The chain carries TRBV4-3 and TRBJ2-6, with 7 bases aligning to TRBD1. Looked up from germline, CDR1 is LGHNA and CDR2 is YSLEER. This CDR3 has 21 amino acids. The V and J ends lost 0 bases and 0 bases, in that order; junction bases with no gene match: 14. CDR3 loop: CASSQDIIGTEIYSGANVLTF. CDR3 in DNA: TGCGCCAGCAGCCAAGATATCATCGGGACAGAAATCTACTCTGGGGCCAACGTCCTGACTTTC.

The J gene is TRBJ1-2, the V gene TRBV7-9, with unresolved D. Germline V lookup: CDR1 SEHNR, CDR2 FQNEAQ (reference sequence). The V and J ends lost 0 bases and 1 base respectively, with 15 bases between them. The CDR3 length is 17 residues. The CDR3 loop reads CASSLALERKDNYGYTF. In DNA form, the CDR3 reads TGTGCCAGCAGCTTAGCGTTGGAGCGAAAGGATAACTATGGCTACACCTTC.

This rearrangement joins TRBV28 to TRBJ1-6; weak D call: TRBD1 (6 bases). CDR1 and CDR2 from the germline V gene are MDHEN and SYDVKM. The CDR3 sequence is 16 residues long. Trimming pared 10 bases from V and 0 bases from J, leaving 16 bases between. CDR3 coding DNA: TGTGCCACCCCCGCAGACAGGAGCTCCTATAATTCACCCCTCCACTTT. The encoded protein is CATPADRSSYNSPLHF.

V usage is TRBV21-1 and J usage is TRBJ2-2. TRBV21-1 is a pseudogene segment. This CDR3 is 18 amino acids long. CDR3 in amino acids: CASSKRHREAMNTGELFF. The CDR3 region has the DNA TGTGCCAGCAGCAAAAGGCACAGGGAGGCGATGAACACCGGGGAGCTGTTTTTT.

The J gene is TRBJ2-5, the V gene TRBV11-2, with TRBD2 matching 12 bases. This CDR3 contains 16 residues. V was clipped by 0 bases and J by 4 bases; unmatched bases: 3. Germline V gene lookup returns CDR1 SGHAT and CDR2 FQNNGV. The CDR3 nucleotides read TGTGCCAGCAGCTTAGAACTAGCGGGGGGTGGAGAGACCCAGTACTTC. It is translated as CASSLELAGGGETQYF.

The V gene is TRBV5-1, the J gene TRBJ2-3, with D unresolved. Germline V gene data show CDR1 as SGHRS and CDR2 as YFSETQ. Between the trimmed V and J ends, which lost 7 bases and 6 bases, there was a span of 9 bases. This CDR3 has 11 residues. The CDR3 bases are TGCGCCAGCGCGGATAGGGATACGCAGTATTTT. Its translation is CASADRDTQYF.

This clone was observed a single time. The rearrangement links TRBV19 to TRBJ2-1; either TRBD1 or TRBD2 may supply D (5 bases each). CDR1 is LNHDA, CDR2 SQIVND, per germline (reference sequence). Trimming pared 3 bases from V and 9 bases from J, leaving 9 bases between. The CDR3 spans 12 residues. The CDR3 nucleotides read TGTGCCAGTAGTATCAGGGCGGGTGAGCAGTTCTTC. Amino acids: CASSIRAGEQFF.

This clone occurred a few times. This chain links TRBV4-1 with TRBJ1-6; TRBD1 matches at 7 bases. Per germline, CDR1 MGHRA and CDR2 YSYEKL. V was pared by 2 bases and J by 7 bases, with 8 bases of the junction left unmatched. The CDR3 extends over 16 amino acids. The CDR3 loop reads CASSQQGDGLNSPLHF. CDR3 in DNA: TGCGCCAGCAGCCAACAGGGGGACGGATTGAATTCACCCCTCCACTTT.